Listed here are 23 T cell receptor beta chains from one sample, sequenced in a study of cytomegalovirus exposure and HLA in healthy donors. PCR primers comprised 60 Vbeta and 13 Jbeta primers. Only in-frame clones appear in the TCRdb table, and some are missing; sequencing was by immunoSEQ multiplex PCR. Among 130,000 or so clones listed, roughly 8.3% were seen once. Sequencing was carried out using PBMCs. The receptors come from a man in his forties or fifties in good health and CMV-seronegative.

V is TRBV27 and J is TRBJ2-2; TRBD2 matches 7 bases. This CDR3 has 13 amino acids. V was clipped by 4 bases and J by 4 bases; unmatched bases: 0. The germline gives CDR1 MNHEY, CDR2 SMNVEV (reference sequence). The CDR3 sequence: CASSWGGTGELFF. The CDR3, as DNA: TGTGCCAGCAGTTGGGGGGGCACCGGGGAGCTGTTTTTT.

This clone was detected a few times. The rearrangement joins TRBV4-1 to TRBJ2-1; the D gene is possibly TRBD2 (6 bases). Germline CDR1 and CDR2: MGHRA and YSYEKL. Trimming cost V 4 bases and J 3 bases, with 7 bases left between them. The CDR3 covers 13 residues. CDR3 DNA: TGCGCCAGCAGCCTAGCGGACTACAATGAGCAGTTCTTC. Its protein is CASSLADYNEQFF.

This clone was recorded at least ten times. The rearrangement joins TRBV30 to TRBJ1-4; D perhaps matches TRBD1 (5 bases). The V end lost 2 bases, the J end lost 7 bases, and 11 bases lay between the germline ends. The CDR3 contains 13 residues. The germline gives CDR1 GTSNPN, CDR2 SVGIG (reference sequence). Written as DNA, the CDR3 is TGTGCCTGGAGTATTGGGGGGGGTGAAAAACTGTTTTTT. Translating it yields CAWSIGGGEKLFF.

This chain connects TRBV5-6 to TRBJ1-5, with D maybe TRBD1 (5 bases). The germline gives CDR1 SGHDT, CDR2 YYEEEE. There are 14 residues in the CDR3. Trimming left V 0 bases short and J 4 bases short, with 8 bases between. The CDR3 bases are TGTGCCAGCAGCTTGGCCGCAGGGAATCAGCCCCAGCATTTT. Amino acids: CASSLAAGNQPQHF.

The chain recombines TRBV5-6 with TRBJ2-7; D might be TRBD2 (7 bases). From germline, CDR1 is SGHDT and CDR2 YYEEEE. The CDR3 covers 14 residues. V was cut by 2 bases and J by 5 bases, with 14 bases left in between. CDR3 protein: CASSFGKGGDEQYF. CDR3 nucleotide sequence: TGTGCCAGCAGCTTCGGAAAGGGGGGGGACGAGCAGTACTTC.

This clone was counted between two and nine times. The chain links TRBV5-8 to TRBJ1-1; D gene unclear. Germline CDR1 SGHTS, CDR2 YDEGEE. V was trimmed by 0 bases and J by 3 bases, leaving 12 bases between them. The CDR3 has 15 amino acids. The CDR3 is CASSLVVRPYTEAFF. The CDR3 DNA is TGTGCCAGCAGCTTGGTGGTCAGGCCATACACTGAAGCTTTCTTT.

The CDR3 nucleotides are TGTGCCAGCAGTTCCCGGGACAATGAGCAGTTCTTC. Amino acid sequence: CASSSRDNEQFF. The J gene is TRBJ2-1, the V gene TRBV27; D call uncertain. This CDR3 spans 12 amino acids. CDR1 is MNHEY, CDR2 SMNVEV, per germline (reference sequence). V shed 4 bases and J shed 5 bases, with 6 bases lying between them.

This clone was recorded a few times. The chain couples TRBV5-1 to TRBJ2-3, with 7 bases that match TRBD2. CDR1 is SGHRS, CDR2 YFSETQ, per germline. This CDR3 region has 17 residues. The junction had 10 bases not matched to a gene; V was cut back by 2 bases and J by 1 base. DNA for the CDR3: TGCGCCAGCAGCTTCTTGACTAGCAGCTACGGCACAGATACGCAGTATTTT. The encoded protein is CASSFLTSSYGTDTQYF. The entire variable domain, with the rest obtained from reference TRBV5-1 and TRBJ2-3, is as follows: KAGVTQTPRYLIKTRGQQVTLSCSPISGHRSVSWYQQTPGQGLQFLFEYFSETQRNKGNFPGRFSGRQFSNSRSEMNVSTLELGDSALYLCASSFLTSSYGTDTQYFGPGTRLTVL.

The chain has TRBV4-1 and TRBJ1-5, with D possibly TRBD1 on 6 matching bases. V was pared by 2 bases and J by 6 bases, with 14 bases between. CDR1 and CDR2 (germline): MGHRA, YSYEKL. CDR3 length equals 15 residues. The CDR3 protein is CASSQPGQRGQPQHF. The CDR3 coding sequence is TGCGCCAGCAGCCAACCCGGACAGCGCGGTCAGCCCCAGCATTTT.

This rearrangement joins TRBV2 to TRBJ1-6; a possible D gene is TRBD1 (6 bases). The CDR3 is 16 amino acids. Trimming left V 4 bases short and J 4 bases short, with 14 bases between. CDR1 is SNHLY, CDR2 FYNNEI, per germline. This CDR3 is CASSGGGRTYNSPLHF. The CDR3 DNA reads TGTGCCAGCAGTGGGGGGGGGCGTACGTATAATTCACCCCTCCACTTT. The whole variable domain, remainder taken from reference TRBV2 and TRBJ1-6, is EPEVTQTPSHQVTQMGQEVILRCVPISNHLYFYWYRQILGQKVEFLVSFYNNEISEKSEIFDDQFSVERPDGSNFTLKIRSTKLEDSAMYFCASSGGGRTYNSPLHFGNGTRLTVT.

The sample holds a few counts of this clone. This chain joins TRBV29-1 and TRBJ1-2; 8 bases map to TRBD1. The germline V gene encodes CDR1 SQVTM and CDR2 ANQGSEA. After removal of 1 base from V and 4 bases from J, the junction contained 5 bases not matched to a gene. CDR3 length: 14 residues. The CDR3 is CSVEGGQGFYGYTF. DNA of the CDR3: TGCAGCGTTGAAGGAGGACAGGGATTCTATGGCTACACCTTC. Full variable domain (missing parts from reference TRBV29-1 and TRBJ1-2): SAVISQKPSRDICQRGTSLTIQCQVDSQVTMMFWYRQQPGQSLTLIATANQGSEATYESGFVIDKFPISRPNLTFSTLTVSNMSPEDSSIYLCSVEGGQGFYGYTFGSGTRLTVV.

This clone was counted only a few times. The gene calls are TRBV7-9 and TRBJ1-6, with 9 nucleotides matching TRBD1. Trimming removed 5 bases from V and 8 bases from J; junction bases left unmatched: 7. CDR1 is SEHNR, CDR2 FQNEAQ, per germline (reference sequence). This CDR3 contains 15 residues. CDR3 sequence reads: CASSVTGTGYSPLHF. The CDR3 DNA is TGTGCCAGCAGCGTCACCGGGACAGGGTATTCACCCCTCCACTTT.

The V gene is TRBV28, the J gene TRBJ1-5, with D uncertain. The CDR3 has 14 residues. V was trimmed by 6 bases and J by 1 base, leaving 10 bases between them. CDR1 and CDR2 (germline): MDHEN, SYDVKM. Here the CDR3 DNA reads TGTGCCAGCAGGGTCGTCGGGAGCAATCAGCCCCAGCATTTT. Its translation: CASRVVGSNQPQHF.

In its sample, this clone was seen a few times. The V call is TRBV9, the J call TRBJ2-7; 8 bases line up with TRBD1. Germline CDR1 and CDR2: SGDLS and YYNGEE. CDR3 length: 17 amino acids. V lost 0 bases, J lost 3 bases, and 11 bases stayed unmatched. CDR3 bases: TGTGCCAGCAGCGTAGGAGGTCCGGTGACAGGGGTCTACGAGCAGTACTTC. Translating it yields CASSVGGPVTGVYEQYF.

The V and J genes are TRBV11-1 and TRBJ1-4, with 7 bases lining up with TRBD1. CDR3 length: 14 residues. V shed 5 bases and J 7 bases; nucleotides not matched to a gene: 7. Per the germline V gene, CDR1 is SGHAT and CDR2 is FQDESV (reference sequence). The CDR3 reads CASSQPGTAEKLFF. The CDR3 bases are TGTGCCAGCAGCCAGCCCGGGACAGCTGAAAAACTGTTTTTT.

The rearrangement joins TRBV4-1 to TRBJ2-5, with D uncertain. Gene TRBJ2-7 matches the end of the DNA better, so the J call may be wrong. The length of the CDR3 is 14 residues. The germline V gene has CDR1 MGHRA and CDR2 YSYEKL. Here the CDR3 DNA reads TGCGCCAGCAGCCAAACCTATAGCTCCTACGAGCAGTACTTC. Translated: CASSQTYSSYEQYF.

The CDR3 spells CASSRVGGPQETQYF. For the CDR3, the DNA is TGTGCCAGCTCACGGGTCGGGGGGCCCCAAGAGACCCAGTACTTC. V and J are TRBV18 and TRBJ2-5; a weak D match, TRBD2 (7 bases). The CDR3 totals 15 residues. CDR1 is KGHSH, CDR2 LQKENI, per germline. The V end lost 4 bases, the J end lost 1 base, and 13 bases lay between the germline ends.

This clone turned up a few times. The genes are TRBV29-1 and TRBJ2-2; 8 nucleotides match TRBD2. Germline values: CDR1 SQVTM, CDR2 ANQGSEA. The V gene end was trimmed by 5 bases and the J gene end by 4 bases; junction bases not matched to a gene: 6. CDR3 length: 14 amino acids. The CDR3 loop is CSVLRGGSTGELFF. The CDR3 bases are TGCAGCGTTCTCCGGGGGGGTAGCACCGGGGAGCTGTTTTTT.

This clone was recorded a few times. The chain employs TRBV7-2 and TRBJ1-5, with D perhaps matching TRBD1 (6 bases). Trimming left V 1 base short and J 2 bases short, with 9 bases between. This CDR3 comprises 15 residues. Looked up from germline, CDR1 is SGHTA and CDR2 is FQGNSA. This CDR3 reads CASSLVGARNQPQHF. CDR3 DNA sequence: TGTGCCAGCAGCTTAGTGGGGGCGCGCAATCAGCCCCAGCATTTT.

This clone was seen only a few times. The chain carries TRBV7-8 and TRBJ2-7; tentatively, D is TRBD2 (5 bases). The germline V gene has CDR1 SGHVS and CDR2 FQNEAQ. The CDR3 is made up of 11 amino acids. Trimming pared 1 base from V and 7 bases from J, leaving 5 bases between. The CDR3 sequence: CASSLGREQYF. The CDR3 DNA reads as TGTGCCAGCAGCTTAGGGAGGGAGCAGTACTTC.

This clone was counted a few times. This chain joins TRBV4-3 and TRBJ1-3; D is perhaps TRBD1 (5 bases). Trimming removed 1 base at V and 2 bases at J, with 9 bases between. The CDR3 sequence is 15 residues long. From germline, CDR1 is LGHNA and CDR2 YSLEER. In DNA form, the CDR3 reads TGCGCCAGCAGCCAAGCGGCAGGGACTGGAAACACCATATATTTT. It yields the protein CASSQAAGTGNTIYF.

The chain carries TRBV15 and TRBJ1-4; the D gene is possibly TRBD1 (6 bases). The CDR3 contains 14 residues. V lost 9 bases and J lost 4, with 15 bases in between. From germline, CDR1 is LNHNV and CDR2 YYDKDF (reference sequence). In nucleotides, the CDR3 is TGTGCCACAACTGAAGGGACAATTAATGAAAAACTGTTTTTT. Translation gives CATTEGTINEKLFF.

This clone appeared a few times. The V call is TRBV10-3, the J call TRBJ2-7, with 7 bases identical to TRBD1. V dropped 4 bases and J dropped 2; count of bases not matched to a gene: 5. The length of the CDR3 is 14 residues. Germline CDR1 ENHRY, CDR2 SYGVKD. This CDR3 is CAISGTGPPYEQYF. As DNA, the CDR3 is TGTGCCATCAGTGGGACAGGACCTCCCTACGAGCAGTACTTC.